This T cell receptor (beta chain) was sequenced for a study of shared clonotypes between healthy human individuals. Study findings and constraints: Larger estimated richness was generally recorded for naive subsets relative to memory subsets.

Naive CD8 cells, CD45RO-negative and positively selected for CCR7, excluded terminally differentiated effector memory CD45RA+ cells. Germline CDR1 SGHAT, CDR2 FQNNGV. Trimming left V 5 bases short and J 3 bases short, with 8 bases between. The CDR3 extends over 12 amino acids. Every subset had its genomic DNA shared out evenly among several immunoSEQ plates. The method was immunoSEQ multiplex PCR; TCRdb's version includes in-frame clones alone and lacks a portion of them. The table includes about 2.1 million clones, 85% to 95% detected once. As regards this clone: Its antigen is as yet unknown.

What was sequenced was naive CD8+ T cells from PBMCs. The receptor was derived from a man aged 18 to 29 in good health. Some clones in this sample may be carry-over from other donors' samples. This sequence joins TRBV11-2 and TRBJ2-7; no clear D. CDR3 DNA sequence: TGTGCCAGCAGCCCCGATTACTACGAGCAGTACTTC. Residues: CASSPDYYEQYF.